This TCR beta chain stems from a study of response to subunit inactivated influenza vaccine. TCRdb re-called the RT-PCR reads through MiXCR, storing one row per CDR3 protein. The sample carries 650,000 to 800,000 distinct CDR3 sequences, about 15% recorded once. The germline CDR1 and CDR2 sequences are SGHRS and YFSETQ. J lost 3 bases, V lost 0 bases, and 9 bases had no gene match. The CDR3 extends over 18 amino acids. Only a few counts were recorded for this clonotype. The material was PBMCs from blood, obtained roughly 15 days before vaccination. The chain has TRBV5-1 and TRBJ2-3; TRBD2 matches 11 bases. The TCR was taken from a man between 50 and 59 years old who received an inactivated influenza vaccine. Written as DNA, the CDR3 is TGCGCCAGCAGCTTGGGATCTAGCGGGAGGATGGGGACAGATACGCAGTATTTT. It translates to CASSLGSSGRMGTDTQYF.